The entry that follows covers one TCR beta chain sequence. Clones were read by immunoSEQ multiplex PCR, and TCRdb kept only the in-frame ones, dropping some. The table has over 85,000 clones, around 89% seen once; the top ten hold 3.5% to 4.5%. The data derive from a study of control samples from healthy donors and cancer patients. Looked up from germline, CDR1 is LGHDT and CDR2 is YNNKEL (reference sequence). Trimming removed 2 bases from V and 5 bases from J; junction bases left unmatched: 10. The CDR3 totals 16 residues. The J gene is TRBJ2-5, the V gene TRBV3-1 (or the pseudogene TRBV3-2); 8 nucleotides line up with TRBD1. The source of this sequence is a woman aged 55-69 years with lung cancer. Sequences were obtained from PBMCs. The CDR3 spells CASSQSNRGSGETQYF. Here the CDR3 DNA reads TGTGCCAGCAGCCAAAGTAACAGGGGGTCGGGGGAGACCCAGTACTTC.